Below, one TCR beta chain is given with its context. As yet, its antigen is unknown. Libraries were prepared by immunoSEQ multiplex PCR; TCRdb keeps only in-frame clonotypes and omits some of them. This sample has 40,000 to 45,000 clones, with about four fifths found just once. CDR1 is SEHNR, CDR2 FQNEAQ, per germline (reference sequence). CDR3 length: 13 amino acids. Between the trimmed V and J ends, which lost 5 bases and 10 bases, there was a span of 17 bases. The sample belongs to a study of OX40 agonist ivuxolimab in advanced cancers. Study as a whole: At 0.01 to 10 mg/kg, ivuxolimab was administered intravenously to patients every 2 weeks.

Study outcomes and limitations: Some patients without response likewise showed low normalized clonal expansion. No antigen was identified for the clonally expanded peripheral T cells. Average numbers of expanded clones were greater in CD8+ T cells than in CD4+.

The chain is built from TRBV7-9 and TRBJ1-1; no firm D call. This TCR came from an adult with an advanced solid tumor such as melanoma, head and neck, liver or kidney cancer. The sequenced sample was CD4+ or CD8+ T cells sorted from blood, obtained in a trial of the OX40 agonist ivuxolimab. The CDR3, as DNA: TGTGCCAGCAGCGCCGCGGAGGTCGGCGTAGCTTTCTTT. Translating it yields CASSAAEVGVAFF.